Listed here are 25 T cell receptor beta chains from one sample, sequenced in a study of blood T cell repertoires in COVID-19. Generated by immunoSEQ multiplex PCR, the TCRdb table keeps only in-frame clones and is missing some. The data hold fewer than 300,000 clones, with about 86% observed a single time. The sequencing sample was made of peripheral blood. Receptor source: an elderly man with acute or convalescent COVID-19.

This rearrangement joins TRBV6-2 or TRBV6-3 to TRBJ2-3; D possibly corresponds to TRBD2 (6 bases). Germline V gene data show CDR1 as MNHEY and CDR2 as SVGEGT. V was pared by 2 bases and J by 4 bases, with 16 bases between. The CDR3 is 16 amino acids. CDR3 protein: CASSYPRPGVADTQYF. The CDR3 DNA is TGTGCCAGCAGTTACCCCAGGCCGGGAGTTGCAGATACGCAGTATTTT.

The genes are TRBV5-8 and TRBJ2-3; TRBD2 aligns across 13 bases. The V and J ends lost 4 bases and 1 base, in that order; junction bases with no gene match: 3. The CDR3 has 16 residues. Germline CDR1 SGHTS, CDR2 YDEGEE. CDR3 sequence: CASSHGLAGGTDTQYF. DNA of the CDR3: TGTGCCAGCAGCCATGGACTAGCGGGGGGCACAGATACGCAGTATTTT.

The chain employs TRBV19 and TRBJ2-7; 14 bases map to TRBD2. Germline V lookup: CDR1 LNHDA, CDR2 SQIVND (reference sequence). This CDR3 is built from 15 residues. V shed 4 bases, J shed 7 bases, and the junction held 6 bases outside the gene matches. The CDR3 DNA reads as TGTGCCAGTAGTAAGGGGGGACTAGCGGGAGCGGAGCAGTACTTC. It yields the protein CASSKGGLAGAEQYF.

This clone has only a few counts. The gene calls are TRBV29-1 and TRBJ2-7; 9 nucleotides line up with TRBD1. CDR1 SQVTM and CDR2 ANQGSEA come from the germline V gene. The CDR3 runs 13 residues. After removal of 7 bases from V and 4 bases from J, the junction contained 8 bases not matched to a gene. DNA for the CDR3: TGCAGCGGAACTAAGGGACAGGGTTACGAGCAGTACTTC. The encoded protein is CSGTKGQGYEQYF.

The chain combines TRBV2 with TRBJ1-2; tentatively, D is TRBD1 (5 bases). Germline CDR1 is SNHLY and CDR2 is FYNNEI. V lost 6 bases, J lost 8 bases, and 10 bases lay in between. CDR3 length: 11 amino acids. The chain's CDR3 is CASRAGRGYTF. Here the CDR3 DNA reads TGTGCCAGCAGGGCAGGGAGGGGCTACACCTTC.

This chain joins TRBV2 and TRBJ1-3; possible D gene TRBD1, 6 bases. V was cut by 3 bases and J by 4 bases, with 16 bases left in between. Germline values: CDR1 SNHLY, CDR2 FYNNEI. The CDR3 contains 16 residues. CDR3 DNA: TGTGCCAGCAGTGACAGACCAGGGGCCACGGGAAACACCATATATTTT. This sequence encodes CASSDRPGATGNTIYF. The full variable domain, rest sourced from reference TRBV2 and TRBJ1-3, is EPEVTQTPSHQVTQMGQEVILRCVPISNHLYFYWYRQILGQKVEFLVSFYNNEISEKSEIFDDQFSVERPDGSNFTLKIRSTKLEDSAMYFCASSDRPGATGNTIYFGEGSWLTVV.

This chain links TRBV19 with TRBJ2-1; 8 bases agree with TRBD1. The germline CDR1 and CDR2 sequences are LNHDA and SQIVND (reference sequence). The CDR3 has 16 residues. The junction had 9 bases not matched to a gene; V was cut back by 6 bases and J by 2 bases. The CDR3, as DNA: TGTGCCAGTAGCCTAAAGACAGGGGTCCCCTACAATGAGCAGTTCTTC. Amino acids: CASSLKTGVPYNEQFF.

The V and J genes are TRBV28 and TRBJ1-2; 10 nucleotides agree with TRBD1. This CDR3 has 15 amino acids. CDR1 MDHEN and CDR2 SYDVKM come from the germline V gene. Losses at the gene ends were 6 bases for V and 2 bases for J; bases not matched to a gene: 6. CDR3 protein: CASRSGTGDNYGYTF. The CDR3 bases are TGTGCCAGCAGGTCCGGGACAGGGGACAACTATGGCTACACCTTC.

The chain joins TRBV5-6 to TRBJ1-2, with a tentative D call TRBD1 (6 bases). Trimming stripped 2 bases from V and 1 base from J, with 15 bases between. This CDR3 has 16 residues. The germline V gene encodes CDR1 SGHDT and CDR2 YYEEEE. CDR3 protein: CASSFDYQGFNYGYTF. CDR3 DNA sequence: TGTGCCAGCAGCTTTGATTACCAGGGGTTTAACTATGGCTACACCTTC.

The chain carries TRBV6-1 and TRBJ1-2, with D perhaps matching TRBD1 (6 bases). Trimming shortened V by 1 base and J by 4 bases, and 10 bases separated the two germline ends. The CDR3 covers 14 residues. Germline loops: CDR1 MNHNS, CDR2 SASEGT. Here the CDR3 DNA reads TGTGCCAGCAGTGAAGTAGGGGGAATCTATGGCTACACCTTC. Its translation is CASSEVGGIYGYTF.

The rearrangement joins TRBV5-1 to TRBJ1-4, with TRBD1 identical over 7 bases. Trimming at V came to 4 bases and at J to 0 bases, leaving 6 bases not matched to a gene. Per the germline V gene, CDR1 is SGHRS and CDR2 is YFSETQ. The CDR3 has 16 amino acids. CDR3 bases: TGCGCCAGCAGCCCCGGGACAGTTGCAACTAATGAAAAACTGTTTTTT. Encoded protein: CASSPGTVATNEKLFF.

The CDR3 here is CASSLRTGNTGELFF. CDR3 nucleotide sequence: TGTGCCAGCAGCTTGAGGACAGGGAACACCGGGGAGCTGTTTTTT. V gene TRBV5-8 combines with J gene TRBJ2-2; TRBD1 aligns across 7 bases. The length of the CDR3 is 15 residues. Trimming at V came to 1 base and at J to 1 base, leaving 1 base not matched to a gene. Germline CDR1 reads SGHTS; CDR2 reads YDEGEE. The full variable domain, rest sourced from reference TRBV5-8 and TRBJ2-2, is EAGVTQSPTHLIKTRGQQATLRCSPISGHTSVYWYQQALGLGLQFLLWYDEGEERNRGNFPPRFSGRQFPNYSSELNVNALELEDSALYLCASSLRTGNTGELFFGEGSRLTVL.

This sequence joins TRBV7-3 and TRBJ2-3, with 8 positions matching TRBD2. With V trimmed by 4 bases and J by 5 bases, 14 bases remained unmatched. Per the germline V gene, CDR1 is SGHTA and CDR2 is FQGTGA. This CDR3 spans 17 amino acids. The CDR3 sequence is CASSSGLGREVEDTQYF. As DNA, the CDR3 is TGTGCCAGCAGCTCAGGTCTGGGGCGGGAGGTGGAAGATACGCAGTATTTT.

V and J are TRBV5-1 and TRBJ2-3; D is unclear. V lost 0 bases and J lost 9, with 11 bases in between. CDR3 length: 13 residues. CDR1 is SGHRS and CDR2 is YFSETQ in the germline V gene. CDR3 DNA sequence: TGCGCCAGCAGCTTGGTGGGTGAGAGGACGCAGTATTTT. Its protein product is CASSLVGERTQYF.

On this clone: In the same sample, other DNA sequences code for this CDR3. The chain links TRBV19 to TRBJ2-3; 7 positions match TRBD2. From germline, CDR1 is LNHDA and CDR2 SQIVND (reference sequence). The CDR3 is 14 amino acids. After removal of 3 bases from V and 4 bases from J, the junction contained 4 bases not matched to a gene. For the CDR3, the DNA is TGTGCCAGTAGTATCGGTCGGGGGGCAGATACGCAGTATTTT. This encodes CASSIGRGADTQYF.

The V call is TRBV19, the J call TRBJ1-1, with D perhaps TRBD1 (5 bases). CDR1 and CDR2 (germline): LNHDA, SQIVND (reference sequence). The length of the CDR3 is 14 residues. This CDR3 reads CVSLSRGLNTEAFF. Written as DNA, the CDR3 is TGTGTCTCCCTGTCAAGGGGCTTGAACACTGAAGCTTTCTTT.

The chain couples TRBV30 to TRBJ2-2; 11 bases line up with TRBD2. The germline V gene encodes CDR1 GTSNPN and CDR2 SVGIG (reference sequence). This CDR3 comprises 12 residues. The J segment lost 7 bases and the V segment lost 8 bases, leaving 3 bases of the junction unmatched. CDR3 protein: CAKTSGGGELFF. The CDR3, as DNA: TGTGCCAAAACTAGCGGGGGCGGGGAGCTGTTTTTT.

The rearrangement uses TRBV6-5 and TRBJ2-7; TRBD1 agrees at 9 bases. The germline gives CDR1 MNHEY, CDR2 SVGAGI. With 6 bases clipped from V and 6 bases from J, the junction kept 9 bases outside the gene matches. The CDR3 extends over 14 amino acids. The DNA for the CDR3 is TGTGCCAGCAGGTGGGGGACAGGGTTAGCCGAGCAGTACTTC. Its protein product is CASRWGTGLAEQYF.

V and J are TRBV9 and TRBJ2-2, with D possibly matching TRBD2 (5 bases). Trimming stripped 4 bases from V and 5 bases from J, with 15 bases between. Germline CDR1 and CDR2: SGDLS and YYNGEE. This CDR3 is built from 15 residues. In DNA form, the CDR3 reads TGTGCCAGCAGCTCGGACTCCCCGTGGACCGGGGAGCTGTTTTTT. It translates to CASSSDSPWTGELFF.

This clone has only one observation. The V call is TRBV18, the J call TRBJ2-7; D is possibly TRBD1 (6 bases). The length of the CDR3 is 14 residues. Deletions cut 0 bases from V and 6 bases from J, with 12 bases between. Looked up from germline, CDR1 is KGHSH and CDR2 is LQKENI. The CDR3 coding sequence is TGTGCCAGCTCACCACCTCGGCAGGGGACCGAGCAGTACTTC. It is translated as CASSPPRQGTEQYF.

The chain has TRBV3-1 (or the pseudogene TRBV3-2) and TRBJ1-6; 7 bases are a match to TRBD1. J lost 14 bases, V lost 1 base, and 5 bases had no gene match. Per the germline V gene, CDR1 is LGHDT and CDR2 is YNNKEL (reference sequence). This CDR3 has 13 residues. The CDR3 loop is CASSQAAGGSLHF. The CDR3 coding sequence is TGTGCCAGCAGCCAAGCGGCAGGGGGGTCCCTCCACTTT.

The chain recombines TRBV9 with TRBJ2-7; 8 bases align to TRBD1. This CDR3 has 14 residues. Germline values: CDR1 SGDLS, CDR2 YYNGEE. The trim removed 4 bases at V and 6 bases at J, leaving 9 bases unmatched. The CDR3 nucleotides read TGTGCCAGCAGCCCCTGGGACAGGTTGGGCGAGCAGTACTTC. The encoded protein is CASSPWDRLGEQYF.

The rearrangement uses TRBV10-1 and TRBJ2-3; tentative D call: TRBD1 (6 bases). Trimming removed 3 bases at V and 5 bases at J, with 12 bases between. The CDR3 runs to 14 residues. CDR1 is WNHNN and CDR2 is SYGVQD in the germline V gene (reference sequence). CDR3 amino acids: CASSEGGERDTQYF. The CDR3 DNA reads as TGCGCCAGCAGTGAAGGGGGTGAGCGAGATACGCAGTATTTT.

The chain is built from TRBV6-5 and TRBJ2-1; TRBD2 agrees at 9 bases. The CDR3 spans 13 residues. Germline CDR1 and CDR2: MNHEY and SVGAGI. The junction had 3 bases not matched to a gene; V was cut back by 5 bases and J by 7 bases. CDR3 region: CASSILAGNEQFF. The CDR3 region has the DNA TGTGCCAGCAGTATCCTAGCGGGAAATGAGCAGTTCTTC.

This chain connects TRBV9 to TRBJ2-7, with TRBD1 as a possible D gene (5 bases). V was trimmed by 0 bases and J by 0 bases, leaving 10 bases between them. CDR1 and CDR2 from the germline V gene are SGDLS and YYNGEE. The length of the CDR3 is 15 residues. This CDR3 is CASSVAPTDSYEQYF. The CDR3 bases are TGTGCCAGCAGCGTAGCTCCGACAGACTCCTACGAGCAGTACTTC.